A selection of T cell receptor beta chains follows, all from one sample in a study of blood T cell repertoires in COVID-19. Sequencing was performed with immunoSEQ multiplex PCR; in TCRdb, only in-frame clones are kept and a portion is missing. In the table there are 300,000 to 450,000 clones, 81% of which are singletons. The sequenced sample consisted of peripheral blood. These receptors came from a human donor with acute or convalescent COVID-19. The donor label of this sample is uncertain. CDR3s include the opening cysteine and the closing phenylalanine or tryptophan. D genes are given only for firm matches. Rows give clone size only sometimes, using once, few, many, or a class for an expanded clone.

J gene: TRBJ2-7; clone size: few; D gene: TRBD1; V gene: TRBV5-3; CDR3 DNA: TGTGCCAGAAGCCTAAACCCTGGACAGGGCTGGGGCGAGCAGTACTTC; CDR3 protein: CARSLNPGQGWGEQYF
J gene: TRBJ2-7; clone size: -; D gene: -; V gene: TRBV19; CDR3 DNA: TGTGCCAGTAGTACGGAGGCCCGGGGGGAGCAGTACTTC; CDR3 protein: CASSTEARGEQYF
J gene: TRBJ2-1; clone size: few; D gene: -; V gene: TRBV9; CDR3 DNA: TGTGCCAGCAGCGAGAGCGGTTTTGAGCAGTTCTTC; CDR3 protein: CASSESGFEQFF
J gene: TRBJ2-3; clone size: once; D gene: -; V gene: TRBV7-9; CDR3 DNA: TGTGCCAGCAGCCTACTTACAGATACGCAGTATTTT; CDR3 protein: CASSLLTDTQYF
J gene: TRBJ1-1; clone size: -; D gene: -; V gene: TRBV3-1/TRBV3-2; CDR3 DNA: TGTGCCAGCAGCCAAGAGACTGTCATGAACACTGAAGCTTTCTTT; CDR3 protein: CASSQETVMNTEAFF
J gene: TRBJ2-1; clone size: few; D gene: TRBD2; V gene: TRBV5-1; CDR3 DNA: TGCGCCAGCAGCTCTCGGACTAGCGCAGTGAGCTCCTACAATGAGCAGTTCTTC; CDR3 protein: CASSSRTSAVSSYNEQFF
J gene: TRBJ2-3; clone size: once; D gene: TRBD1; V gene: TRBV4-1; CDR3 DNA: TGCGCCAGCAGCCAAGATAGGACAGGGAGGACAGATACGCAGTATTTT; CDR3 protein: CASSQDRTGRTDTQYF
J gene: TRBJ1-2; clone size: -; D gene: -; V gene: TRBV2; CDR3 DNA: TGTGCCAGCAGTGAGAACAGGGTCGTCTATGGCTACACCTTC; CDR3 protein: CASSENRVVYGYTF
J gene: TRBJ1-1; clone size: -; D gene: -; V gene: TRBV19; CDR3 DNA: TGTGCCAGTAGTCTCTACGGGAGCCGGAACACTGAAGCTTTCTTT; CDR3 protein: CASSLYGSRNTEAFF
J gene: TRBJ1-1; clone size: -; D gene: -; V gene: TRBV30; CDR3 DNA: TGTGCCTGGAATCAGGGCCAGAACACTGAAGCTTTCTTT; CDR3 protein: CAWNQGQNTEAFF
J gene: TRBJ2-2; clone size: -; D gene: -; V gene: TRBV5-1; CDR3 DNA: TGCGCCAGCAGCTTGGGAGGGGGACATCTCACCGGGGAGCTGTTTTTT; CDR3 protein: CASSLGGGHLTGELFF
J gene: TRBJ2-2; clone size: -; D gene: -; V gene: TRBV2; CDR3 DNA: TGTGCCAGCAGGTTCAGGGTGGCCGGGGAGCTGTTTTTT; CDR3 protein: CASRFRVAGELFF
J gene: TRBJ2-7; clone size: -; D gene: -; V gene: TRBV2; CDR3 DNA: TGTGCCAGCAGTGGACATGTTGAGCAGTACTTC; CDR3 protein: CASSGHVEQYF
J gene: TRBJ2-7; clone size: many; D gene: TRBD1; V gene: TRBV18; CDR3 DNA: TGTGCCAGCTCCCCGGAGACAGGGCGGCGGGAGCAGTACTTC; CDR3 protein: CASSPETGRREQYF
J gene: TRBJ1-3; clone size: -; D gene: -; V gene: TRBV29-1; CDR3 DNA: TGCAGCGTTGCATTCTCTGGAAACACCATATATTTT; CDR3 protein: CSVAFSGNTIYF
J gene: TRBJ2-1; clone size: -; D gene: TRBD1; V gene: TRBV27; CDR3 DNA: TGTGCCAGCAGTTTGGGACAGGGGTACAATGAGCAGTTCTTC; CDR3 protein: CASSLGQGYNEQFF
J gene: TRBJ2-4; clone size: -; D gene: TRBD1; V gene: TRBV5-4; CDR3 DNA: TGTGCCAGCAGCGATGGACAGGGTTTAGCCAAAAACATTCAGTACTTC; CDR3 protein: CASSDGQGLAKNIQYF
J gene: TRBJ1-4; clone size: -; D gene: TRBD1; V gene: TRBV27; CDR3 DNA: TGTGCCACCCGGGGACAGGGGGCAACTAATGAAAAACTGTTTTTT; CDR3 protein: CATRGQGATNEKLFF
J gene: TRBJ1-3; clone size: -; D gene: TRBD1; V gene: TRBV5-1; CDR3 DNA: TGCGCCAGCAGCGCCGGACAGGCGAGCTCTGGAAACACCATATATTTT; CDR3 protein: CASSAGQASSGNTIYF
J gene: TRBJ1-2; clone size: -; D gene: -; V gene: TRBV6-5; CDR3 DNA: TGTGCCAGCACACAAAACAGGGACGACTATGGCTACACCTTC; CDR3 protein: CASTQNRDDYGYTF
J gene: TRBJ1-2; clone size: -; D gene: TRBD1; V gene: TRBV6-5; CDR3 DNA: TGTGCCAGCAGTTACGGGGACAGGGTGCTGGGGGGCTACACCTTC; CDR3 protein: CASSYGDRVLGGYTF
J gene: TRBJ2-2; clone size: few; D gene: -; V gene: TRBV24-1; CDR3 DNA: TGTGCCACCAGTGAATCCTCCGGGGGACCGATCGGCACCGGGGAGCTGTTTTTT; CDR3 protein: CATSESSGGPIGTGELFF
J gene: TRBJ2-5; clone size: -; D gene: TRBD1; V gene: TRBV5-6; CDR3 DNA: TGTGCCAGCAGCCCGGGACAGCAAGAGACCCAGTACTTC; CDR3 protein: CASSPGQQETQYF
J gene: TRBJ1-1; clone size: -; D gene: -; V gene: TRBV7-9; CDR3 DNA: TGTGCCAGCAGCCAAACTACTGAAGCTTTCTTT; CDR3 protein: CASSQTTEAFF
J gene: TRBJ2-7; clone size: -; D gene: -; V gene: TRBV10-2; CDR3 DNA: TGCGCCAGCAGACCCGACAATCCCTACGAGCAGTACTTC; CDR3 protein: CASRPDNPYEQYF
J gene: TRBJ2-1; clone size: -; D gene: TRBD2; V gene: TRBV5-6; CDR3 DNA: TGTGCCAGCAGCGGCCCGGGACTAGCGGAAGTGTTTTCCTACAATGAGCAGTTCTTC; CDR3 protein: CASSGPGLAEVFSYNEQFF
J gene: TRBJ1-2; clone size: -; D gene: -; V gene: TRBV30; CDR3 DNA: TGTGCCTGGAAAGGAGGGGCCTATGGCTACACCTTC; CDR3 protein: CAWKGGAYGYTF
J gene: TRBJ2-1; clone size: -; D gene: -; V gene: TRBV9; CDR3 DNA: TGTGCCAGCAGCGTAGGTAGCAACGGGAGAGGTCATAATGAGCAGTTCTTC; CDR3 protein: CASSVGSNGRGHNEQFF
J gene: TRBJ2-5; clone size: -; D gene: -; V gene: TRBV28; CDR3 DNA: TGTGCCAGCAGTCTGACCAATCAGGGAAGAGAGACCCAGTACTTC; CDR3 protein: CASSLTNQGRETQYF
J gene: TRBJ1-1; clone size: few; D gene: TRBD1; V gene: TRBV6-5; CDR3 DNA: TGTGCCAGCAGTTATCCAGGGGGTACTGAAGCTTTCTTT; CDR3 protein: CASSYPGGTEAFF
J gene: TRBJ2-5; clone size: -; D gene: -; V gene: TRBV30; CDR3 DNA: TGTGCCTGGAGCTCGGAGACCCAGTACTTC; CDR3 protein: CAWSSETQYF
J gene: TRBJ1-1; clone size: -; D gene: -; V gene: TRBV9; CDR3 DNA: TGTGCCAGCAGCGCCCAAACTCGGGACACTGAAGCTTTCTTT; CDR3 protein: CASSAQTRDTEAFF
J gene: TRBJ1-2; clone size: few; D gene: -; V gene: TRBV20-1; CDR3 DNA: TGCAGTGCTAGTATCGGGTTGAACTATGGCTACACCTTC; CDR3 protein: CSASIGLNYGYTF
J gene: TRBJ2-3; clone size: -; D gene: TRBD1; V gene: TRBV6-2/TRBV6-3; CDR3 DNA: TGTGCCAGCAGTTACAAAACCGGGGCAGGGGGATCCACAGATACGCAGTATTTT; CDR3 protein: CASSYKTGAGGSTDTQYF
J gene: TRBJ1-1; clone size: many; D gene: -; V gene: TRBV5-1; CDR3 DNA: TGCGCCAGCAGCTTGGAGAAGAAGGGCCTGGGAGTCTTCTTT; CDR3 protein: CASSLEKKGLGVFF
J gene: TRBJ1-5; clone size: -; D gene: -; V gene: TRBV2; CDR3 DNA: TGTGCCAGCAGTGAAGCGGTGGCACCGAATCAGCCCCAGCATTTT; CDR3 protein: CASSEAVAPNQPQHF
J gene: TRBJ1-2; clone size: -; D gene: -; V gene: TRBV4-1; CDR3 DNA: TGCGCCAGCAGCCAAGATAAAGGCAGGGAATGGCGCTACACCTTC; CDR3 protein: CASSQDKGREWRYTF
J gene: TRBJ2-3; clone size: once; D gene: TRBD2; V gene: TRBV6-5; CDR3 DNA: TGTGCCAGCAGGATAGCGGGAGGGCCAGGAGATACGCAGTATTTT; CDR3 protein: CASRIAGGPGDTQYF
J gene: TRBJ2-3; clone size: -; D gene: TRBD2; V gene: TRBV3-1/TRBV3-2; CDR3 DNA: TGTGCCAGCAGCCCGGGGCTAGCGGGGAAGGATACGCAGTATTTT; CDR3 protein: CASSPGLAGKDTQYF
J gene: TRBJ1-2; clone size: -; D gene: TRBD1; V gene: TRBV10-3; CDR3 DNA: TGTGCCATCAGTGAGTCGACAGGGGCGGGAGGCTACACCTTC; CDR3 protein: CAISESTGAGGYTF
J gene: TRBJ1-2; clone size: -; D gene: TRBD1; V gene: TRBV5-4; CDR3 DNA: TGTGCCAGCAGCTTGTCGGGACAGACCTTCTATGGCTACACCTTC; CDR3 protein: CASSLSGQTFYGYTF
J gene: TRBJ1-2; clone size: -; D gene: -; V gene: TRBV28; CDR3 DNA: TGTGCCAGCAGTTTAGGGGCCGGTAACTATGGCTACACCTTC; CDR3 protein: CASSLGAGNYGYTF